This paragraph covers one T cell receptor (beta chain) sequence. This sample is part of a study of blood T cell repertoires in COVID-19. Across the study: Material from acute and convalescent COVID-19 was sourced from the United States, Italy and Spain. T cells, B-cell-depleted T cells, or PBMCs provided the cDNA or gDNA that served as material.

Study processing details: How many nucleated cells were present was estimated from reference gene primer amplification. The assay was immunoSEQ multiplex PCR, and TCRdb's table has in-frame clones only and misses some. From that table come the V and J calls and clone size; the DNA was used to work out D and trimming. The sample lists around 250,000 clones, 86% occurring once. Germline CDR1 and CDR2: LNHDA and SQIVND (reference sequence). The CDR3 extends over 15 amino acids. V was cut by 5 bases and J by 4 bases, with 15 bases left in between. Sequenced input: peripheral blood. The chain is built from TRBV19 and TRBJ1-3; D not certain. The clonotype originates from a young woman with active or convalescent COVID-19. CDR3 protein: CASSFPSTVGNTIYF. In DNA, the CDR3 is TGTGCCAGTAGTTTCCCTTCTACAGTGGGAAACACCATATATTTT.